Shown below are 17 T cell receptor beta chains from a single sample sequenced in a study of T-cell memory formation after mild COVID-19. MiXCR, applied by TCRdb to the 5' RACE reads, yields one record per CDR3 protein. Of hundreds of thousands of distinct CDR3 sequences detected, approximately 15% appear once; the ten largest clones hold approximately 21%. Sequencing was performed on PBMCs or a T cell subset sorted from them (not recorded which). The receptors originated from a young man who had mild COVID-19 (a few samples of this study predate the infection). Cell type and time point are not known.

The CDR3 loop reads CASQHRASNEQFF. Written as DNA, the CDR3 is TGTGCCAGCCAGCACAGGGCTTCCAATGAGCAGTTCTTC. The chain carries TRBV6-2 or TRBV6-3 and TRBJ2-1; TRBD1 might be the D (6 bases). The V and J ends lost 8 bases and 6 bases respectively, with 14 bases between them. The CDR3 has 13 amino acids. The germline gives CDR1 MNHEY, CDR2 SVGEGT.

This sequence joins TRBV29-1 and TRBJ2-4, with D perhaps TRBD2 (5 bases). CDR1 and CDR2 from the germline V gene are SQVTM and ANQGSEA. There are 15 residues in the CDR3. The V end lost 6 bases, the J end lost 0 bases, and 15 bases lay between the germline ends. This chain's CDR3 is CSVTGDTLAKNIQYF. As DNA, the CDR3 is TGCAGCGTGACCGGGGATACGCTAGCCAAAAACATTCAGTACTTC.

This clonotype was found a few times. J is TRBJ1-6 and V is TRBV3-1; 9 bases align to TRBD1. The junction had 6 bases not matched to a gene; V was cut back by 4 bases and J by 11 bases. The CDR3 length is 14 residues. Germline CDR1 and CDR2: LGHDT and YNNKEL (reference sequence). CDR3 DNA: TGTGCCAGCAGCCCAACGGGACAGGGCGCACCCCTCCACTTT. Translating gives CASSPTGQGAPLHF.

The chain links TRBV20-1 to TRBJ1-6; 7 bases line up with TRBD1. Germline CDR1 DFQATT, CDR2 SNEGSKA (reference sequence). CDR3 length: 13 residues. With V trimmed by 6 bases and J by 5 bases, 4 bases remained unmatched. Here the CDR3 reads CSAAGTDNSPLHF. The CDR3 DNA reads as TGCAGTGCAGCCGGGACAGATAATTCACCCCTCCACTTT.

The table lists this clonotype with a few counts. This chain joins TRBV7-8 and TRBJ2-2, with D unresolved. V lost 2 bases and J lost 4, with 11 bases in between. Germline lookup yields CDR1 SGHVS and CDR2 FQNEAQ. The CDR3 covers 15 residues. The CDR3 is CASSLMRISTGELFF. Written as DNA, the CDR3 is TGTGCCAGCAGCTTAATGAGAATTTCCACCGGGGAGCTGTTTTTT.

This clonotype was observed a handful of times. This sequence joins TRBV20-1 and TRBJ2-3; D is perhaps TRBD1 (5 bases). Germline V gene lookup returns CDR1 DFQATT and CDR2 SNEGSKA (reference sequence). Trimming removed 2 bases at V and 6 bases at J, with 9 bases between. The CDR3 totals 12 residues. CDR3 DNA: TGCAGTGCTAGAACGACAGAGGATACGCAGTATTTT. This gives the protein CSARTTEDTQYF.

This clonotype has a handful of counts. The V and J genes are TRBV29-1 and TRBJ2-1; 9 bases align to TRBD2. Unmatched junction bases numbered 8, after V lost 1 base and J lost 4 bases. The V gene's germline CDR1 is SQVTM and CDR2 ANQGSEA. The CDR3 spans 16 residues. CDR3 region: CSVEGRASGAYNEQFF. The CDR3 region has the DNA TGCAGCGTTGAAGGAAGGGCTAGCGGGGCATACAATGAGCAGTTCTTC.

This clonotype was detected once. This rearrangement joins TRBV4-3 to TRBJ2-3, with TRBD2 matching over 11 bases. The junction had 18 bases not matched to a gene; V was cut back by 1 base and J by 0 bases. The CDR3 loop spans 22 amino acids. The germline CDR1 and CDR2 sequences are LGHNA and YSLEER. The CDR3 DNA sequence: TGCGCCAGCAGCCAAGGTTTGCGAGGAAGACTAGCGGGGCCCTTTAGCACAGATACGCAGTATTTT. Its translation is CASSQGLRGRLAGPFSTDTQYF.

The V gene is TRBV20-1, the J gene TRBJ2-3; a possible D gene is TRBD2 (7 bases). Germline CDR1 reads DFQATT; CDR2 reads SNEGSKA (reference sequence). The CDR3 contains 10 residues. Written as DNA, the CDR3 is TGCAGCCCGGGGGGCGATACGCAGTATTTT. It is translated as CSPGGDTQYF.

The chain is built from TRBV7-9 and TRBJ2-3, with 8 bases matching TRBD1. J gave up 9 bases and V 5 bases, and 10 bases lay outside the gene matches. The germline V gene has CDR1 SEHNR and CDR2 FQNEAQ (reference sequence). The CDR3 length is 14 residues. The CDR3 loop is CASSPGTGTKTQYF. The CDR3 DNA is TGTGCCAGCAGCCCAGGGACAGGTACGAAGACGCAGTATTTT.

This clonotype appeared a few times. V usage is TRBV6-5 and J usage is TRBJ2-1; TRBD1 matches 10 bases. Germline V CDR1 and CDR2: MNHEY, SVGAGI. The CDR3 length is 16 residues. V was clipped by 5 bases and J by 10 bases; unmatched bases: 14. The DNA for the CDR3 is TGTGCCAGCAGTGAGTCCGGGACAGGGGCTTTATCCGAGCAGTTCTTC. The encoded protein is CASSESGTGALSEQFF.

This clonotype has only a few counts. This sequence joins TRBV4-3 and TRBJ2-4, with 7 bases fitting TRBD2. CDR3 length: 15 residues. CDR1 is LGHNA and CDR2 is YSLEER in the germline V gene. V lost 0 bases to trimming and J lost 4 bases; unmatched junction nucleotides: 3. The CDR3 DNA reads TGCGCCAGCAGCCAAGATGTCGGGGGGAAAAACATTCAGTACTTC. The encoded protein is CASSQDVGGKNIQYF.

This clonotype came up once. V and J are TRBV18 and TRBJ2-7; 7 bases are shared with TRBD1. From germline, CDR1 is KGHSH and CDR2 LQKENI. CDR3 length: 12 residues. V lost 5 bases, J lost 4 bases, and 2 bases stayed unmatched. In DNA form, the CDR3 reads TGTGCCAGCTCAGCACAGGGGTACGAGCAGTACGTC. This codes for CASSAQGYEQYV.

CDR3 sequence (DNA): TGCGCCAGCAGCCGGGCGAGGGGCACAGATACGCAGTATTTT. Its translation is CASSRARGTDTQYF. V usage is TRBV4-3 and J usage is TRBJ2-3; tentative D call: TRBD2 (5 bases). The germline V gene has CDR1 LGHNA and CDR2 YSLEER. V was shortened by 4 bases and J by 1 base, with 9 bases between the two germline ends. CDR3 size: 14 residues.

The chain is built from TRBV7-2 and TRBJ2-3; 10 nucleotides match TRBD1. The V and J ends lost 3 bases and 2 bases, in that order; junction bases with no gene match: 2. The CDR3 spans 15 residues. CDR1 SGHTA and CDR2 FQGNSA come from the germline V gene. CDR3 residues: CASSLDRGTTDTQYF. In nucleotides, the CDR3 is TGTGCCAGCAGCTTGGACAGGGGGACCACAGATACGCAGTATTTT.

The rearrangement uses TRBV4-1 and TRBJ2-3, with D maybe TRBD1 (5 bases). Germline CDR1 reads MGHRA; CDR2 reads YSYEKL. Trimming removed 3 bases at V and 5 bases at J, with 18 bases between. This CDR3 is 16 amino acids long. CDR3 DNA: TGCGCCAGCAGCCACCACGGGCAGGGTCTAAAAGATACGCAGTATTTT. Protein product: CASSHHGQGLKDTQYF.

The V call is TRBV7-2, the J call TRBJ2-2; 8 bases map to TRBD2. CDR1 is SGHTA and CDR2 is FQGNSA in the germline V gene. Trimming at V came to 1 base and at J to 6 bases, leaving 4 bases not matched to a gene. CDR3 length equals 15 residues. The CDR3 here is CASSLEAGAPGELFF. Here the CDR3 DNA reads TGTGCCAGCAGCTTAGAAGCGGGGGCACCCGGGGAGCTGTTTTTT.